This record looks at one T cell receptor beta chain sequence and its context. The antigen is not known. These data come from a study of post-analysis software for immune sequencing data. Study-wide points: When patients were compared with controls, roughly five TRBV segments were more frequent, TRBV5-6, TRBV5-1 and TRBV20-1 among them.

TCR beta cDNA libraries included unique molecular identifiers. Via MiXCR, TCRdb re-called the PCR reads, giving one row per CDR3 protein. The data hold approximately 690,000 distinct CDR3 sequences, with roughly three fifths observed a single time. Trimming shortened V by 5 bases and J by 1 base, and 11 bases separated the two germline ends. CDR1 is SGHAT and CDR2 is FQNNGV in the germline V gene. The CDR3 runs to 14 residues. The chain recombines TRBV11-2 with TRBJ2-5; D is unresolved. The TCR was taken from a girl aged 2-10 years with multiple sclerosis. The sequencing input was blood. The chain's CDR3 is CASSKDGSQETQYF. Written as DNA, the CDR3 is TGTGCCAGCAGCAAGGACGGCAGCCAAGAGACCCAGTACTTC.